This entry lists 22 T cell receptor beta chains sequenced from one sample in a study of cytomegalovirus exposure and HLA in healthy donors. The PCR used 60 Vbeta and 13 Jbeta primers. The assay was immunoSEQ multiplex PCR, and TCRdb's table has in-frame clones only and misses some. The table shows under 150,000 clones, with about three quarters occurring only once. Sequencing was done on a sample of PBMCs. The source is a woman aged 55-75 years in good health and CMV-seropositive.

This chain joins TRBV18 and TRBJ1-4; D is perhaps TRBD1 (5 bases). The CDR3 contains 16 residues. Germline V lookup: CDR1 KGHSH, CDR2 LQKENI. Trimming shortened V by 0 bases and J by 7 bases, and 15 bases separated the two germline ends. DNA for the CDR3: TGTGCCAGCTCACCACCGAGTACAGGTGCTTTTGAAAAACTGTTTTTT. The encoded protein is CASSPPSTGAFEKLFF.

This chain uses TRBV6-1 with TRBJ1-6; 9 bases fit TRBD1. CDR1 is MNHNS and CDR2 is SASEGT in the germline V gene. The CDR3 has 15 amino acids. Trimming removed 7 bases from V and 7 bases from J; junction bases left unmatched: 8. The CDR3 loop reads CASTLTGGLNSPLHF. CDR3 DNA: TGTGCCAGCACCCTAACAGGGGGCTTGAATTCACCCCTCCACTTT.

The chain couples TRBV7-9 to TRBJ2-7; possible D gene TRBD1, 5 bases. Germline V gene sequence: CDR1 SEHNR, CDR2 FQNEAQ (reference sequence). V was trimmed by 11 bases and J by 6 bases, leaving 11 bases between them. The CDR3 sequence is 10 residues long. The DNA for the CDR3 is TGTGCCGGTGGGGCTGGCGAGCAGTACTTC. It codes for CAGGAGEQYF.

The rearrangement links TRBV7-3 to TRBJ1-1; possible D gene TRBD1, 5 bases. V lost 5 bases and J lost 4, with 17 bases in between. This CDR3 region has 15 residues. Germline V CDR1 and CDR2: SGHTA, FQGTGA. The CDR3 here is CASSHSGVVSTEAFF. CDR3 sequence (DNA): TGTGCCAGCAGCCACTCGGGGGTTGTTAGCACTGAAGCTTTCTTT.

This chain joins TRBV7-6 and TRBJ2-3; perhaps TRBD1 as D (5 bases). The CDR3 is made up of 14 amino acids. From germline, CDR1 is SGHVS and CDR2 FNYEAQ. Trimming cost V 1 base and J 1 base, with 6 bases left between them. CDR3 sequence (DNA): TGTGCCAGCAGCTTAGGCAGGGGCACAGATACGCAGTATTTT. It is translated as CASSLGRGTDTQYF.

This clone has only a few counts. J is TRBJ1-5 and V is TRBV18; the D gene is possibly TRBD1 (6 bases). Germline CDR1 reads KGHSH; CDR2 reads LQKENI. V was cut by 3 bases and J by 0 bases, with 12 bases left in between. This CDR3 has 16 amino acids. This CDR3 reads CASSPRQDYSNQPQHF. In DNA form, the CDR3 reads TGTGCCAGCTCACCTCGACAGGATTATAGCAATCAGCCCCAGCATTTT. Drawing the rest from reference TRBV18 and TRBJ1-5, the complete variable domain is NAGVMQNPRHLVRRRGQEARLRCSPMKGHSHVYWYRQLPEEGLKFMVYLQKENIIDESGMPKERFSAEFPKEGPSILRIQQVVRGDSAAYFCASSPRQDYSNQPQHFGDGTRLSIL.

The gene calls are TRBV9 and TRBJ2-3; TRBD2 matches 9 bases. Germline-derived CDR1 and CDR2 are SGDLS and YYNGEE. V shed 5 bases and J 3 bases; nucleotides not matched to a gene: 7. CDR3 length: 15 amino acids. The chain's CDR3 is CASSRAGGFTDTQYF. The CDR3 DNA sequence: TGTGCCAGCAGTAGGGCGGGGGGGTTTACAGATACGCAGTATTTT. The full variable domain, in which reference TRBV9 and TRBJ2-3 provide the parts outside the CDR3, is DSGVTQTPKHLITATGQRVTLRCSPRSGDLSVYWYQQSLDQGLQFLIQYYNGEERAKGNILERFSAQQFPDLHSELNLSSLELGDSALYFCASSRAGGFTDTQYFGPGTRLTVL.

With respect to this clone: The sample holds other DNA sequences that translate to the same CDR3. The chain links TRBV10-1 to TRBJ2-5, with D perhaps matching TRBD2 (6 bases). The V end lost 5 bases, the J end lost 4 bases, and 14 bases lay between the germline ends. Germline V gene data show CDR1 as WNHNN and CDR2 as SYGVQD (reference sequence). CDR3 length: 14 amino acids. CDR3 DNA sequence: TGCGCCAGCAGTCCAGGAGGGTACGGAGAGACCCAGTACTTC. It is translated as CASSPGGYGETQYF.

The chain's CDR3 is CASRPTSGSGNTIYF. Written as DNA, the CDR3 is TGTGCCAGCAGACCTACGTCAGGCTCTGGAAACACCATATATTTT. The chain recombines TRBV27 with TRBJ1-3; unclear D gene. V was cut by 6 bases and J by 0 bases, with 12 bases left in between. CDR1 is MNHEY, CDR2 SMNVEV, per germline (reference sequence). The CDR3 consists of 15 residues.

This rearrangement joins TRBV19 to TRBJ1-2; D not resolved. Between the trimmed V and J ends, which lost 0 bases and 7 bases, there was a span of 12 bases. Per germline, CDR1 LNHDA and CDR2 SQIVND (reference sequence). There are 14 residues in the CDR3. The CDR3 nucleotides read TGTGCCAGTAGTATAGACGATCTCTATGGTGGCTACACCTTC. The encoded protein is CASSIDDLYGGYTF.

For this clone: Its ends do not fully match the called genes, so a read error is possible. The rearrangement joins TRBV5-1 to TRBJ1-1; D may be TRBD1 (6 bases). CDR1 SGHRS and CDR2 YFSETQ come from the germline V gene. This CDR3 region has 15 residues. The CDR3 nucleotides read TGCGCCAGCAGCCTGGAAGGGACAATGAAAACTGAAGCTTTCTTT. Its protein product is CASSLEGTMKTEAFF.

The V gene is TRBV9, the J gene TRBJ1-2; perhaps TRBD1 as D (6 bases). From germline, CDR1 is SGDLS and CDR2 YYNGEE. The CDR3 consists of 12 residues. Trimming shortened V by 7 bases and J by 6 bases, and 13 bases separated the two germline ends. CDR3 DNA: TGTGCCAGCGAGGGGGACATCGATGGCTACACCTTC. Translation gives CASEGDIDGYTF. Supplemented by reference TRBV9 and TRBJ1-2, the full variable domain reads DSGVTQTPKHLITATGQRVTLRCSPRSGDLSVYWYQQSLDQGLQFLIQYYNGEERAKGNILERFSAQQFPDLHSELNLSSLELGDSALYFCASEGDIDGYTFGSGTRLTVV.

This rearrangement joins TRBV9 to TRBJ1-1; the D gene is possibly TRBD1 (6 bases). Germline CDR1 reads SGDLS; CDR2 reads YYNGEE. Deletions cut 0 bases from V and 5 bases from J, with 14 bases between. This CDR3 has 15 residues. CDR3 sequence reads: CASSVGGRGGTEAFF. In DNA form, the CDR3 reads TGTGCCAGCAGCGTAGGGGGAAGGGGGGGGACTGAAGCTTTCTTT.

This chain uses TRBV5-6 with TRBJ1-6; D remains unclear. The V and J ends lost 4 bases and 1 base respectively, with 9 bases between them. The CDR3 covers 15 residues. Germline V gives CDR1 SGHDT, CDR2 YYEEEE. CDR3 DNA: TGTGCCAGCAGCCCAGGAAGTTCCTATAATTCACCCCTCCACTTT. Translation gives CASSPGSSYNSPLHF.

This chain connects TRBV18 to TRBJ2-5, with a weak D call TRBD2 (6 bases). Germline lookup yields CDR1 KGHSH and CDR2 LQKENI. Trimming removed 3 bases from V and 1 base from J, with 9 bases in between. The CDR3 extends over 14 amino acids. CDR3 region: CASSPRGGQETQYF. CDR3 bases: TGTGCCAGCTCACCCCGGGGAGGCCAAGAGACCCAGTACTTC.

The gene calls are TRBV19 and TRBJ1-1; 10 bases match TRBD1. V lost 5 bases to trimming and J lost 1 base; unmatched junction nucleotides: 10. The CDR3 covers 17 residues. In germline, CDR1 is LNHDA, CDR2 SQIVND (reference sequence). For the CDR3, the DNA is TGTGCCAGTAGTGCCCTGGGACAGGGGCTTGAGAACACTGAAGCTTTCTTT. It encodes CASSALGQGLENTEAFF. The complete variable domain, with remaining parts taken from reference TRBV19 and TRBJ1-1, reads DGGITQSPKYLFRKEGQNVTLSCEQNLNHDAMYWYRQDPGQGLRLIYYSQIVNDFQKGDIAEGYSVSREKKESFPLTVTSAQKNPTAFYLCASSALGQGLENTEAFFGQGTRLTVV.

This clone was found a few times. The chain has TRBV14 and TRBJ2-3; D perhaps matches TRBD2 (5 bases). V lost 0 bases, J lost 5 bases, and 12 bases lay in between. This CDR3 spans 15 amino acids. The germline CDR1 and CDR2 sequences are SGHDN and FVKESK. CDR3 loop: CASSQEGPRGDTQYF. In DNA, the CDR3 is TGTGCCAGCAGCCAAGAAGGGCCACGGGGAGATACGCAGTATTTT.

This chain connects TRBV6-5 to TRBJ1-1, with D tentatively TRBD1 (5 bases). From germline, CDR1 is MNHEY and CDR2 SVGAGI. With 6 bases removed from V and 0 bases from J, the gap between germline ends came to 14 bases. The CDR3 runs 15 residues. In DNA form, the CDR3 reads TGTGCCAGCAGCCTGGGCCGACAGATGAACACTGAAGCTTTCTTT. Its protein product is CASSLGRQMNTEAFF.

The chain couples TRBV5-1 to TRBJ1-5; TRBD1 agrees at 12 bases. The CDR3 runs to 15 residues. Germline lookup yields CDR1 SGHRS and CDR2 YFSETQ. Unmatched junction bases numbered 4, after V lost 0 bases and J lost 9 bases. The CDR3 nucleotides are TGCGCCAGCAGCTTGGATGGGACAGGGGGCTCGCCCCAGCATTTT. The encoded protein is CASSLDGTGGSPQHF.

The chain has TRBV5-1 and TRBJ1-1; no definite D call. CDR1 is SGHRS, CDR2 YFSETQ, per germline. Trimming took off 0 bases at V and 4 bases at J, with 10 bases between the two ends. This CDR3 region has 14 residues. The CDR3 is CASSLEDGSTEAFF. The CDR3 bases are TGCGCCAGCAGCTTGGAGGACGGGAGCACTGAAGCTTTCTTT.

This clone was counted between two and nine times. The rearrangement joins TRBV6-5 to TRBJ1-1; D is unresolved. V shed 5 bases and J shed 1 base, with 8 bases lying between them. This CDR3 region has 13 residues. Germline CDR1 is MNHEY and CDR2 is SVGAGI. The CDR3 loop reads CASSTDWNTEAFF. The CDR3 DNA reads TGTGCCAGCAGTACGGACTGGAACACTGAAGCTTTCTTT.

This clone was picked up a small number of times. The J gene is TRBJ1-1, the V gene TRBV7-8, with D possibly matching TRBD1 (5 bases). The V end lost 5 bases, the J end lost 1 base, and 8 bases lay between the germline ends. This CDR3 comprises 13 residues. Germline V lookup: CDR1 SGHVS, CDR2 FQNEAQ. The CDR3 sequence: CASSRGANTEAFF. The DNA of the CDR3 is TGTGCCAGCAGCCGCGGGGCGAACACTGAAGCTTTCTTT.